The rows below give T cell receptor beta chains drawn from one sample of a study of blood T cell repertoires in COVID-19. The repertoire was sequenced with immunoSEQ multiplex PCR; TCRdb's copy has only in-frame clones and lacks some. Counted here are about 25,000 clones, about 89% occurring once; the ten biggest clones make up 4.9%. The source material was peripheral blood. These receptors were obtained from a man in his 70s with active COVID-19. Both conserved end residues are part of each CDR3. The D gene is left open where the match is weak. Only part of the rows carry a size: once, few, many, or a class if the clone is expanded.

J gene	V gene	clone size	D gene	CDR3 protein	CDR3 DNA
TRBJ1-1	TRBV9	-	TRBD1	CASSWTGSGTEAFF	TGTGCCAGCTCTTGGACAGGGAGTGGGACTGAAGCTTTCTTT
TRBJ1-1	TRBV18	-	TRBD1	CASSLETGGTEAFF	TGTGCCAGCTCACTAGAGACAGGGGGCACTGAAGCTTTCTTT
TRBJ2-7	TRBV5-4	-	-	CASSLEGQGSYEQYF	TGTGCCAGCAGCTTGGAGGGCCAGGGCTCCTACGAGCAGTACTTC
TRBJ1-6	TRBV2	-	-	CASRIDRPGNSPLHF	TGTGCCAGCAGGATCGACAGGCCCGGCAATTCACCCCTCCACTTT
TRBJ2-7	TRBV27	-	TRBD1	CASSLRAGQGAYEQYF	TGTGCCAGCAGTTTACGGGCTGGACAGGGGGCCTACGAGCAGTACTTC
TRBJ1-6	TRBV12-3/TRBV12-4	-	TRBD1	CASRDRGHSPLHF	TGTGCCAGCAGGGACAGGGGCCATTCACCCCTCCACTTT
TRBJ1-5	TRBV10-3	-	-	CAISPEGQPQHF	TGTGCCATCAGTCCCGAGGGTCAGCCCCAGCATTTT
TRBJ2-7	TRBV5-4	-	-	CASSLLQQIGFYEQYF	TGTGCCAGCAGCTTGTTACAGCAAATAGGATTCTACGAGCAGTACTTC
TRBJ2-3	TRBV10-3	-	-	CAIRGLGSTDTQYF	TGTGCCATCAGGGGGCTTGGTAGCACAGATACGCAGTATTTT
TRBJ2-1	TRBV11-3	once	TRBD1	CASSPGQKGEQFF	TGTGCCAGCAGCCCGGGACAGAAAGGGGAGCAGTTCTTC
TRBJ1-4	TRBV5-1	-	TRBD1	CASSLEGQGYEKLFF	TGCGCCAGCAGCTTGGAGGGACAGGGTTACGAAAAACTGTTTTTT
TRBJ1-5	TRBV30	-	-	CAWSPQYSNQPQHF	TGTGCCTGGAGTCCCCAGTATAGCAATCAGCCCCAGCATTTT
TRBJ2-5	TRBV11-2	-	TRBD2	CASSLGRSLAGGPAETQYF	TGTGCCAGCAGCTTAGGCCGGTCTCTAGCGGGGGGGCCCGCAGAGACCCAGTACTTC
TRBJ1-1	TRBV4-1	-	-	CASSQVEGSLAFF	TGCGCCAGCAGCCAAGTCGAAGGGAGTTTGGCTTTCTTT
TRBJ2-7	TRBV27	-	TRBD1	CASSRTGSSYEQYF	TGTGCCAGCAGTCGGACAGGGAGCTCCTACGAGCAGTACTTC
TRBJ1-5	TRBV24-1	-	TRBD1	CATSVGTGSVPQHF	TGTGCCACCAGTGTCGGGACAGGGTCCGTACCCCAGCATTTT
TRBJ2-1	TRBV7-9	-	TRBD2	CASSSGLPPLDEQFF	TGTGCCAGCAGCTCGGGACTACCACCGCTCGATGAGCAGTTCTTC
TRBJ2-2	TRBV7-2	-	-	CASSLESVVTGELFF	TGTGCCAGCAGCCTCGAATCGGTAGTGACCGGGGAGCTGTTTTTT
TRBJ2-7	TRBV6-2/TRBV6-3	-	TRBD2	CASSIPAGGNYEQYF	TGTGCCAGCAGCATCCCAGCGGGGGGAAACTACGAGCAGTACTTC
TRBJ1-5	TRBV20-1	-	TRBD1	CSASTFDRGTYQPQHF	TGCAGTGCTAGTACTTTTGACAGGGGGACTTATCAGCCCCAGCATTTT